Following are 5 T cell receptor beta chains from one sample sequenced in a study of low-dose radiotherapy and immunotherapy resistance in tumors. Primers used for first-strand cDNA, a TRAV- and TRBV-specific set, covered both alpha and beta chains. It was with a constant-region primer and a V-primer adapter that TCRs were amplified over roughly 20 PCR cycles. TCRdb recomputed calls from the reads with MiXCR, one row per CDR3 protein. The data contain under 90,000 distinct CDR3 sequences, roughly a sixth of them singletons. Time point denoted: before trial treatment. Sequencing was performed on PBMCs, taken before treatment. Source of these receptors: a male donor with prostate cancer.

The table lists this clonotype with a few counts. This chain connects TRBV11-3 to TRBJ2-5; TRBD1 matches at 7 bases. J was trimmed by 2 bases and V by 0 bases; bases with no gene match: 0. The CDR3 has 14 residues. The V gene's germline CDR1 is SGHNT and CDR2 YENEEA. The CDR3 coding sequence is TGTGCCAGCAGCTTAGAGGGACAGCAAGAGACCCAGTACTTC. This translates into CASSLEGQQETQYF.

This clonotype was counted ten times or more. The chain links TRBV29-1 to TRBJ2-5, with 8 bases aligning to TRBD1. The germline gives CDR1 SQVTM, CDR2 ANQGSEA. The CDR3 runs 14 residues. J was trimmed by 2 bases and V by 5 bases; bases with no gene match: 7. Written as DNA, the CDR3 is TGCAGCGTTTCCGACAGGGGCCCTCAAGAGACCCAGTACTTC. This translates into CSVSDRGPQETQYF.

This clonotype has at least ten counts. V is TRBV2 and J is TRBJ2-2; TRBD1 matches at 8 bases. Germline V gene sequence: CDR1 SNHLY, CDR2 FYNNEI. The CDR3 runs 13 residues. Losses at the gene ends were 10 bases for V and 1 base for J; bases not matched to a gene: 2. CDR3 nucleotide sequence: TGTGCCACAGACAGGGGGAACACCGGGGAGCTGTTTTTT. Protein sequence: CATDRGNTGELFF.

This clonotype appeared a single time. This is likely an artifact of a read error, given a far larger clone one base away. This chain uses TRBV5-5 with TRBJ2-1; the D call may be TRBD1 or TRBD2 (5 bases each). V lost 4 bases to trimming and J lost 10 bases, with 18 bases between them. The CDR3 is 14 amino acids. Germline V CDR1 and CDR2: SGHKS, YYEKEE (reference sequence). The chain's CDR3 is CASSPGRRTYEQFF. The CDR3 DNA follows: TGTGCCAGCAGCCCGGGACGGAGGACCTACGAGCAGTTCTTC.

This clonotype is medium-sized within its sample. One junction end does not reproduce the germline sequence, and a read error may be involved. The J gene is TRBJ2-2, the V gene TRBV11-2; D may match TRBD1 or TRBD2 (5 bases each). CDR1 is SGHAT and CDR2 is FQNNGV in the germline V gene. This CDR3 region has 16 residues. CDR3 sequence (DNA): TGCGCCAGCAGCTTGGAGGTGGGACGAAACACCGGGGAGCTGTTTTTT. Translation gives CASSLEVGRNTGELFF.